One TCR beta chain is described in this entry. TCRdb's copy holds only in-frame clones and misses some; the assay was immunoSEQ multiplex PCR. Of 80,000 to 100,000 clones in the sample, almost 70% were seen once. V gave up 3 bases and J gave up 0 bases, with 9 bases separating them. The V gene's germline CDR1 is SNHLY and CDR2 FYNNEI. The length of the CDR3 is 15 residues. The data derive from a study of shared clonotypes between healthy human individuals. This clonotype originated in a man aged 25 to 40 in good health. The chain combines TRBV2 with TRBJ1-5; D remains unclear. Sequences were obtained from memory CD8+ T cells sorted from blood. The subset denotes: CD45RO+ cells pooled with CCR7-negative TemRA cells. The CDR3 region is CASSENTLSNQPQHF. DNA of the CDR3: TGTGCCAGCAGTGAGAACACCCTTAGCAATCAGCCCCAGCATTTT.